A selection of T cell receptor beta chains follows, all from one sample in a study of human T cells and chemical hapten exposure. One entry per CDR3 protein, called by TCRdb with MiXCR from the RACE reads. The sample has about 74,000 distinct CDR3 sequences, around a third seen once; the top ten hold about 8.1%. The sequenced sample was whole blood, obtained in connection with sensitization to the hapten diphenylcyclopropenone (DPC). The receptors stem from a man aged 35-49 years with alopecia areata. Some clones in this sample may be carry-over from other donors' samples. Each CDR3 is given with its conserved first and last residue. A D gene is named only where the DNA matches it firmly. Clone size is shown for a subset of rows, as once, few, many or a class of expanded clone.

V	D	J	size	length	CDR3	DNA
TRBV28	TRBD1	TRBJ1-6	NA	14	CASRVGQNNSPLHF	TGTGCCAGCAGGGTGGGACAGAATAATTCACCCCTCCACTTT
TRBV20-1	TRBD1	TRBJ1-4	NA	15	CSASRQGLTNEKLFF	TGCAGTGCCTCTCGACAGGGACTAACTAATGAAAAACTGTTTTTT
TRBV14	NA	TRBJ1-1	NA	15	CASSQRTGFNTEAFF	TGTGCCAGCAGCCAACGAACAGGGTTTAACACTGAAGCTTTCTTT
TRBV20-1	TRBD2	TRBJ2-5	once	15	CSANPSGRGKETQYF	TGCAGTGCCAATCCTAGCGGGAGGGGGAAGGAGACCCAGTACTTC
TRBV7-9	NA	TRBJ2-7	NA	11	CASSLSVEQYF	TGTGCCAGCAGCTTATCGGTAGAGCAGTACTTC
TRBV20-1	NA	TRBJ2-7	few	11	CSARPDGKQYF	TGCAGTGCTCGCCCGGACGGGAAGCAGTACTTC
TRBV5-1	NA	TRBJ2-3	once	14	CASSVRQGTDTQYF	TGCGCCAGCAGCGTACGACAGGGCACAGATACGCAGTATTTT
TRBV5-4	TRBD2	TRBJ2-7	NA	17	CASSPSVSSGAAYEQYF	TGTGCCAGCAGCCCCAGTGTCTCTAGCGGGGCAGCCTACGAGCAGTACTTC
TRBV7-6	TRBD2	TRBJ2-3	NA	16	CASSPLAGGPTDTQYF	TGTGCCAGCAGCCCCTTAGCGGGAGGGCCGACAGATACGCAGTATTTT
TRBV5-1	TRBD1	TRBJ1-5	few	16	CASSLGGTGGGQPQHF	TGCGCCAGCAGCTTGGGAGGGACAGGCGGCGGTCAGCCCCAGCATTTT
TRBV27	NA	TRBJ1-5	NA	15	CASSFGGGFNQPQHF	TGTGCCAGCAGTTTTGGAGGGGGGTTCAATCAGCCCCAGCATTTT
TRBV6-5	NA	TRBJ1-1	NA	15	CASRVGLWGDTEAFF	TGTGCCAGCAGGGTCGGGTTGTGGGGAGACACTGAAGCTTTCTTT
TRBV27	NA	TRBJ1-1	NA	13	CASSFGQGTETFF	NA
TRBV12-3/TRBV12-4	NA	TRBJ1-2	once	14	CASSRAGDWRGYTF	TGTGCCAGCAGCCGAGCTGGGGATTGGCGGGGCTACACCTTC
TRBV10-3	NA	TRBJ1-1	few	15	CAISESAGPNTEAFF	TGTGCCATCAGTGAGTCGGCGGGGCCGAACACTGAAGCTTTCTTT
TRBV4-2	NA	TRBJ1-1	few	16	CASSPPAGDPPPEAFF	TGTGCCAGCAGCCCACCCGCGGGGGATCCTCCGCCTGAAGCTTTCTTT
TRBV24-1	TRBD1	TRBJ1-5	NA	14	CATSAQGASQPQHF	TGTGCCACCAGTGCCCAGGGGGCTTCTCAGCCCCAGCATTTT
TRBV3-1	NA	TRBJ2-2	NA	12	CASMMHTGELFF	TGTGCCTCCATGATGCACACCGGGGAGCTGTTTTTT
TRBV29-1	NA	TRBJ1-1	NA	15	CSVGSGALGNTEAFF	TGCAGCGTTGGGTCAGGGGCCCTGGGGAACACTGAAGCTTTCTTT
TRBV6-6	TRBD1	TRBJ1-1	NA	15	CASSYSGQGLPEAFF	TGTGCCAGCAGTTACTCCGGACAGGGCCTCCCTGAAGCTTTCTTT
TRBV5-8	TRBD1	TRBJ1-1	NA	14	CASSAGQGDTEAFF	TGTGCCAGCAGCGCGGGACAGGGCGACACTGAAGCTTTCTTT
TRBV12-3/TRBV12-4	NA	TRBJ2-2	few	16	CASSWTGVNGAGELFF	TGTGCCAGCAGTTGGACGGGAGTGAACGGGGCCGGGGAGCTGTTTTTT
TRBV28	TRBD2	TRBJ2-1	few	16	CASSFWGGSSYNEQFF	TGTGCCAGCAGTTTTTGGGGCGGGAGCTCCTACAATGAGCAGTTCTTC
TRBV6-6	NA	TRBJ1-3	NA	16	CASSYGLGSSGNTIYF	TGTGCCAGCAGTTACGGACTAGGCAGCTCTGGAAACACCATATATTTT
TRBV9	TRBD2	TRBJ2-2	NA	18	CASSDPGLAGGETGELFF	TGTGCCAGCAGCGATCCGGGACTAGCGGGAGGAGAAACCGGGGAGCTGTTTTTT
TRBV5-1	NA	TRBJ2-3	NA	14	CASHYGSQSDTQYF	TGCGCCAGCCACTACGGGAGTCAGTCAGATACGCAGTATTTT
TRBV12-3/TRBV12-4	TRBD1	TRBJ1-5	few	16	CASSLGGGVGNQPQHF	TGTGCCAGCAGTTTAGGAGGGGGCGTAGGAAATCAGCCCCAGCATTTT
TRBV20-1	TRBD2	TRBJ2-1	NA	16	CSASNTAGGRSNEQFF	TGCAGTGCTAGTAATACCGCGGGAGGGCGGTCCAATGAGCAGTTCTTC
TRBV12-3/TRBV12-4	TRBD1	TRBJ1-5	few	15	CASSFDRGGNQPQHF	TGTGCCAGCAGTTTCGACAGGGGAGGCAATCAGCCCCAGCATTTT
TRBV12-5	TRBD1	TRBJ2-1	NA	14	CASCPGQAYNEQFF	TGTGCTAGTTGCCCGGGACAGGCCTACAATGAGCAGTTCTTC
TRBV18	TRBD1	TRBJ1-1	NA	16	CASSQGQGALNTEAFF	TGTGCCAGCTCCCAAGGACAGGGGGCGTTGAACACTGAAGCTTTCTTT
TRBV2	TRBD2	TRBJ2-1	NA	15	CASSRLAGSYNEQFF	TGTGCCAGCAGTCGACTAGCGGGATCCTACAATGAGCAGTTCTTC
TRBV2	TRBD2	TRBJ2-7	NA	15	CASPRPGEGPYEQYF	TGTGCCAGCCCCCGTCCGGGGGAGGGACCCTACGAGCAGTACTTC
TRBV5-5	NA	TRBJ2-3	NA	15	CASRYRVKFTDTQYF	TGTGCCAGCAGGTACCGGGTCAAATTCACAGATACGCAGTATTTT
TRBV4-3	TRBD1	TRBJ1-1	few	15	CASSRAGQGTTEAFF	TGCGCCAGCAGCAGAGCGGGACAGGGGACCACTGAAGCTTTCTTT
TRBV6-5	NA	TRBJ2-7	NA	13	CASSSRRSHEQYF	TGTGCCAGCAGTTCGCGCAGGAGCCACGAGCAGTACTTC
TRBV24-1	NA	TRBJ1-5	NA	14	CATSDAYSNQPQHF	TGTGCCACCAGTGATGCGTATAGCAATCAGCCCCAGCATTTT
TRBV18	NA	TRBJ1-5	once	13	CASSPDQGQPQHF	TGTGCCAGCTCACCAGACCAGGGACAGCCCCAGCATTTT
TRBV10-2	NA	TRBJ2-5	NA	12	CASSEASRITNF	TGCGCCAGCAGTGAGGCTAGCCGGATAACGAACTTC
TRBV7-9	NA	TRBJ2-7	few	17	CASSLMPPGHPSTEQYF	TGTGCCAGCAGCCTTATGCCCCCCGGACACCCATCGACCGAGCAGTACTTC
TRBV7-9	NA	TRBJ1-5	NA	12	CASGTLNQPQHF	TGTGCCAGCGGGACCCTAAATCAGCCCCAGCATTTT
TRBV20-1	TRBD2	TRBJ2-1	few	14	CSAMSSGPYNEQFF	TGCAGTGCCATGTCTAGCGGGCCCTACAATGAGCAGTTCTTC
TRBV27	NA	TRBJ2-7	NA	12	CASSLGGGEQYF	TGTGCCAGCAGTTTAGGGGGTGGCGAGCAGTACTTC
TRBV20-1	TRBD1	TRBJ1-2	NA	19	CSAWDRTGKEKTPNYGYTF	TGCAGTGCTTGGGATAGGACAGGGAAGGAGAAAACTCCTAACTATGGCTACACCTTC
TRBV7-9	NA	TRBJ1-2	NA	12	CASSLGGNGYTF	TGTGCCAGCAGCTTAGGAGGCAATGGCTACACCTTC
TRBV28	NA	TRBJ1-1	NA	15	CASRMTGRLNTEAFF	TGTGCCAGCAGAATGACGGGACGGCTGAACACTGAAGCTTTCTTT
TRBV20-1	NA	TRBJ2-7	NA	13	CSASPSLTSEQYF	TGCAGTGCTAGTCCCTCCCTGACCAGCGAGCAGTACTTC
TRBV6-5	TRBD2	TRBJ2-3	few	16	CASSSPTSGRPLAQYF	TGTGCCAGCAGTTCTCCGACTAGCGGGAGGCCGCTGGCGCAGTATTTT
TRBV7-9	NA	TRBJ2-3	NA	16	CASSSTRSLSTDTQYF	TGTGCCAGCAGCTCTACTAGATCACTTAGCACAGATACGCAGTATTTT
TRBV12-3/TRBV12-4	TRBD1	TRBJ1-5	few	15	CASSMTGGLNQPQHF	TGTGCCAGCAGTATGACAGGGGGCTTAAATCAGCCCCAGCATTTT
TRBV6-1	NA	TRBJ1-5	few	15	CASSEAPGGNQPQHF	TGTGCCAGCAGTGAAGCGCCGGGGGGCAATCAGCCCCAGCATTTT
TRBV2	NA	TRBJ2-5	NA	12	CASIWSEVTQYF	TGTGCCAGCATTTGGTCGGAGGTGACCCAGTACTTC
TRBV6-5	TRBD1	TRBJ2-7	NA	14	CASRRGRGSYEQYF	TGTGCCAGCAGGAGGGGCAGGGGGTCCTACGAGCAGTACTTC
TRBV12-3/TRBV12-4	TRBD2	TRBJ2-1	few	13	CASCGRTYNEQFF	TGTGCTAGTTGCGGGAGGACCTACAATGAGCAGTTCTTC
TRBV4-1	NA	TRBJ1-2	NA	15	CASSQDIGAGASYTF	TGCGCCAGCAGCCAAGATATCGGGGCAGGGGCTTCCTACACCTTC
TRBV11-2	TRBD2	TRBJ2-5	NA	15	CASSLGGSYQETQYF	TGTGCCAGCAGCTTGGGAGGGTCGTACCAAGAGACCCAGTACTTC
TRBV7-6	NA	TRBJ1-2	few	15	CASSLDGGGSYGYTF	TGTGCCAGCAGCTTAGATGGGGGCGGGAGTTATGGCTACACCTTC